A single T cell receptor beta chain is shown here with its context. Each CDR3 protein is one row after TCRdb ran MiXCR on the RT-PCR reads. The sample holds some 550,000 distinct CDR3 sequences; roughly 25% are singletons and the top ten take approximately 2.9%. This sample stems from a study of response to subunit inactivated influenza vaccine. J lost 1 base, V lost 1 base, and 5 bases had no gene match. The CDR3 length is 16 residues. Germline values: CDR1 SGHDT, CDR2 YYEEEE. These data are also associated with another study on T cells expressing NK-cell markers. Per that paper: Making the TCR beta cDNA relied on 5'RACE template switching with UMIs. It was sorted CD3+CD56-NKG2C+, CD3+CD56+NKG2C- and CD3+CD56+NKG2C+ T cells that provided the TCR beta repertoires. Among the eight sequenced donors, seven tested HCMV-seropositive and one tested seronegative. There were a handful of donors in whom these clonotypes also led the CD3+CD56-NKG2C+ fraction.

The sequence derives from a man aged 50 or older who received an inactivated influenza vaccine. The chain recombines TRBV5-6 with TRBJ2-3; 8 positions match TRBD2. The sequences come from CD4+ T cells sorted from PBMCs, collected about 11 days after vaccination. CDR3 in amino acids: CASSLSALAGTDTQYF. As DNA, the CDR3 is TGTGCCAGCAGCTTGTCCGCACTAGCGGGCACAGATACGCAGTATTTT.